The 5 T cell receptor beta chains below come from one sample, sequenced in a study of neurological immune-mediated disorders (dated by TCRdb to about 2019). Libraries were constructed by 5' RACE. The data were produced on an Illumina HiSeq 2500. TCRdb reworked the public reads: Q25 trimming with fastp, MiXCR clone assembly, productive beta chains retained. CDR3 protein sequences are deduplicated, and each keeps its most common genes and DNA. The sample profile shows fewer than 50,000 distinct CDR3 sequences; roughly 2.5% of them were found once. More than 10% of the sample is in the top ten clones. Sequenced material: PBMCs. The receptors here all came from a man under 40 with multiple sclerosis.

This clonotype was found many times. V gene TRBV10-3 combines with J gene TRBJ2-2; maybe TRBD1 (6 bases). Trimming left V 8 bases short and J 4 bases short, with 11 bases between. Looked up from germline, CDR1 is ENHRY and CDR2 is SYGVKD. This CDR3 has 13 amino acids. CDR3 sequence (DNA): TGTGCCATCGGAGGACAGATCACCGGGGAGCTGTTTTTT. As protein: CAIGGQITGELFF.

At least ten counts were recorded for this clonotype. The rearrangement links TRBV7-6 to TRBJ1-1, with a weak D call TRBD1 (6 bases). Germline CDR1 and CDR2: SGHVS and FNYEAQ. V was trimmed by 5 bases and J by 4 bases, leaving 20 bases between them. CDR3 length: 16 amino acids. Here the CDR3 reads CASSRQGGGGRTEAFF. The CDR3 DNA reads as TGTGCCAGCAGCCGTCAGGGTGGGGGCGGGCGCACTGAAGCTTTCTTT.

This clonotype was counted a few times. The rearrangement links TRBV20-1 to TRBJ2-5, with 9 bases matching TRBD1. The CDR3 has 14 amino acids. The V and J ends lost 5 bases and 4 bases, in that order; junction bases with no gene match: 8. Germline V CDR1 and CDR2: DFQATT, SNEGSKA (reference sequence). As DNA, the CDR3 is TGCAGTGCTGACCTGGGACAGGGAAGAGAGACCCAGTACTTC. This gives the protein CSADLGQGRETQYF.

This clonotype was recorded at least ten times. The V gene is TRBV5-1, the J gene TRBJ2-5; the D is unclear. This CDR3 region has 14 residues. Trimming removed 0 bases from V and 4 bases from J, with 10 bases in between. The V gene's germline CDR1 is SGHRS and CDR2 YFSETQ. The CDR3 DNA reads as TGCGCCAGCAGCTTGGGAGTCGCTGCAGAGACCCAGTACTTC. Amino acid sequence: CASSLGVAAETQYF.

In this sample, this clonotype turned up a few times. The V and J genes are TRBV20-1 and TRBJ2-5, with D perhaps matching TRBD2 (5 bases). From germline, CDR1 is DFQATT and CDR2 SNEGSKA (reference sequence). The CDR3 is 14 residues long. V shed 5 bases and J shed 1 base, with 14 bases lying between them. The CDR3 sequence is CSAPRGLTQETQYF. Written as DNA, the CDR3 is TGCAGTGCTCCGCGAGGGTTAACCCAAGAGACCCAGTACTTC.